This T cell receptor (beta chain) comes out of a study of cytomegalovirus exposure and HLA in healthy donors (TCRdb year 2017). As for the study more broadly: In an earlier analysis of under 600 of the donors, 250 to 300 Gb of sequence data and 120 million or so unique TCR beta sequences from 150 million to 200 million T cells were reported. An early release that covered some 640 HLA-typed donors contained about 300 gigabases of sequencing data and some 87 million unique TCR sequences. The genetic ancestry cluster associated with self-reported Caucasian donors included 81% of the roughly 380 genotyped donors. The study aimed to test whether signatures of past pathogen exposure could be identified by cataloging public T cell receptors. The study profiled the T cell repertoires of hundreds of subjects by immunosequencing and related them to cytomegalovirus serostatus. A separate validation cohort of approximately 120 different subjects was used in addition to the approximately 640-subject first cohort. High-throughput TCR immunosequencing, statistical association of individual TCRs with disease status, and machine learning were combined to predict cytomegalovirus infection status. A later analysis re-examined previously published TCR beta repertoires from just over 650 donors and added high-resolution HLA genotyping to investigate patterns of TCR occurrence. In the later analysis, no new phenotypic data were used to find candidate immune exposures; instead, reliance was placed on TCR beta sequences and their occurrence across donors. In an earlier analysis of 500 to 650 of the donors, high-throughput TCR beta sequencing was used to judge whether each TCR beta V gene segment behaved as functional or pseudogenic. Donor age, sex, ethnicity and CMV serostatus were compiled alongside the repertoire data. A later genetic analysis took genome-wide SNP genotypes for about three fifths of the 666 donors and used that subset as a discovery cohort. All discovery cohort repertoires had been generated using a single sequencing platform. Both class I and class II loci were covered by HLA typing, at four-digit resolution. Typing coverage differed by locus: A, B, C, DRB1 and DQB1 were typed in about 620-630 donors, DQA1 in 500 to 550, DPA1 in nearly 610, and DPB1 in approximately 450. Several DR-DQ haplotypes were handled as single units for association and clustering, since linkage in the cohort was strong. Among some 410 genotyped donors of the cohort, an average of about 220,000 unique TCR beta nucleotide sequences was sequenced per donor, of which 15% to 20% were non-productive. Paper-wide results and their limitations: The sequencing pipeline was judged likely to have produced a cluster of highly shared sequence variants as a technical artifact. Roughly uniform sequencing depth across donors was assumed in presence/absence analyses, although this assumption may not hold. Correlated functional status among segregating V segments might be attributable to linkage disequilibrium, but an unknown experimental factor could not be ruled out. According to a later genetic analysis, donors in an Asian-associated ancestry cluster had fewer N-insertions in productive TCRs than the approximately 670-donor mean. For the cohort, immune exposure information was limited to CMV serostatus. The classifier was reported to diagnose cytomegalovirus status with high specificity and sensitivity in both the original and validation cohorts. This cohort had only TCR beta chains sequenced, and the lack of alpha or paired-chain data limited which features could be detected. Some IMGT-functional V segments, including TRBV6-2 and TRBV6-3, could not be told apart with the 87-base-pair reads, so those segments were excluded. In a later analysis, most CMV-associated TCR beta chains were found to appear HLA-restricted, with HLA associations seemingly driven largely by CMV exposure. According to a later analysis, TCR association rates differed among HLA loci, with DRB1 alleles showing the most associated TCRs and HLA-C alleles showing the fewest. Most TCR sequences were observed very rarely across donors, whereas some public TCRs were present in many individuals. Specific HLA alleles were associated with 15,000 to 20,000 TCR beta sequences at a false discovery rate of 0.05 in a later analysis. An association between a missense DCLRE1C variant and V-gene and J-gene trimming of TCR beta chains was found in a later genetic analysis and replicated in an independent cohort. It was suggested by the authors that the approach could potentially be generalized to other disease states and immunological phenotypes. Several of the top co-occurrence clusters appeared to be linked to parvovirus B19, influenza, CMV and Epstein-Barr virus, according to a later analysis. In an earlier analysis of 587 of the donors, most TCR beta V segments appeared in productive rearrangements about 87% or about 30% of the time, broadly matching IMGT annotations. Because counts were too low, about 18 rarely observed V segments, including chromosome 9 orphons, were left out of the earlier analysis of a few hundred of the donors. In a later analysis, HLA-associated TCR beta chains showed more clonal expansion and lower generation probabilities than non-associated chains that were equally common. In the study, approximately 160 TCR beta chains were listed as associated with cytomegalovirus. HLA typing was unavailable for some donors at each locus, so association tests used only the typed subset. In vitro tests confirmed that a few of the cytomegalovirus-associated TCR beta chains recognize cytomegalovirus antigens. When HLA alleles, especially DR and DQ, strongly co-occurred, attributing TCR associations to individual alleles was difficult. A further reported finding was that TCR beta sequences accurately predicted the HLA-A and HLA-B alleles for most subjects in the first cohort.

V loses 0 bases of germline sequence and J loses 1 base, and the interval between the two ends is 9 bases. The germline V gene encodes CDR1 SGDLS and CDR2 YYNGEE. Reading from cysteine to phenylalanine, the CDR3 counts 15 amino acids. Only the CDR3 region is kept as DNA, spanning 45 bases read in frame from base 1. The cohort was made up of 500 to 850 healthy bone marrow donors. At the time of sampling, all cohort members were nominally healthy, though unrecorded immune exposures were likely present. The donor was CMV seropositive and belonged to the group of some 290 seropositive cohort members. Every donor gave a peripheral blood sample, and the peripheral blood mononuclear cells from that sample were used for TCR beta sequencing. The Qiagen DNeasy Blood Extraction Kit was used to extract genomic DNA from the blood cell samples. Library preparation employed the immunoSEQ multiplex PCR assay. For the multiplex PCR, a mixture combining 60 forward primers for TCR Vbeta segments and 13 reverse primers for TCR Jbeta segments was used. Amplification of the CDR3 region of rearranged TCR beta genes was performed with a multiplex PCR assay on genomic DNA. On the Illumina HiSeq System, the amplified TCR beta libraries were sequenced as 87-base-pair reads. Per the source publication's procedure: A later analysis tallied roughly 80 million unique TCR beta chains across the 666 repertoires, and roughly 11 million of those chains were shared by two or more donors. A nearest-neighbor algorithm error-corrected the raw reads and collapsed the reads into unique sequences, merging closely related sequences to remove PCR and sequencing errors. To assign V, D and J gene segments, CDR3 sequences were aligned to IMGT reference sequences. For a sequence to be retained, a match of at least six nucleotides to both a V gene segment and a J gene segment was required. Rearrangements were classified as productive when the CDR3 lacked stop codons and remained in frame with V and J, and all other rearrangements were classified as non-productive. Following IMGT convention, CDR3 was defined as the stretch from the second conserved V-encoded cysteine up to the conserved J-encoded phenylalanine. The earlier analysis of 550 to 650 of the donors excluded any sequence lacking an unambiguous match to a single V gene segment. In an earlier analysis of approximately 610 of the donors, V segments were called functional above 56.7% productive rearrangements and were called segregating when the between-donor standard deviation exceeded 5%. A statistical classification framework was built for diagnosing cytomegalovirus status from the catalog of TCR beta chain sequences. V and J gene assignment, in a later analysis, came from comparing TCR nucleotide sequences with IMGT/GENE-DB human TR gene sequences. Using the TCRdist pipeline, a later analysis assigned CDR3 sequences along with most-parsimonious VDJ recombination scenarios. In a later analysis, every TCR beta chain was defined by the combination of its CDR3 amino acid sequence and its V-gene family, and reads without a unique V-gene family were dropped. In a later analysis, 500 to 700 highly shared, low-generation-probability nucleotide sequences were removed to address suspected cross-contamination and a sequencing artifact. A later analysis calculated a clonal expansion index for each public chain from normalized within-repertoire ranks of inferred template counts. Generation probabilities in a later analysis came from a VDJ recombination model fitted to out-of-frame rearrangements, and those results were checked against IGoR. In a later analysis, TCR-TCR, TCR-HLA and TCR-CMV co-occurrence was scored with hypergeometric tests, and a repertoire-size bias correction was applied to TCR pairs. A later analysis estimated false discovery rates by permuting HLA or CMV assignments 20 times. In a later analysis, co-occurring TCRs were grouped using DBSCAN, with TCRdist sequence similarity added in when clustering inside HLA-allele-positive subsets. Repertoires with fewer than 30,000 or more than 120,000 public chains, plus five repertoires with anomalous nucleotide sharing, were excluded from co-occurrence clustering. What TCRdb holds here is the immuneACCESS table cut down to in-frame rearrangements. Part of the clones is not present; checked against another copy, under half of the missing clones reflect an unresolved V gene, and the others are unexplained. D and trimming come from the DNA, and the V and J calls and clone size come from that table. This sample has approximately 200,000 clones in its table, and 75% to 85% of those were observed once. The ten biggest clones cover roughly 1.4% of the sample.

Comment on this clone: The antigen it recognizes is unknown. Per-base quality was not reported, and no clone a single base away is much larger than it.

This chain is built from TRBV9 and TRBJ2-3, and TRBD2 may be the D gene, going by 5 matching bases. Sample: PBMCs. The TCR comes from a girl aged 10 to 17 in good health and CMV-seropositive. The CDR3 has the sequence CASSVEVSGTDTQYF. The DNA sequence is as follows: TGTGCCAGCAGCGTAGAAGTTAGCGGCACAGATACGCAGTATTTT.